This T cell receptor (beta chain) was captured by sequencing in a study of shared clonotypes between healthy human individuals. In the study overall: Researchers drew samples from two women and a few men aged 18 to 49.

CD4+ cells yielded CD45RA+ naive and CD45RA-negative memory subsets. For every subset, genomic DNA was evenly distributed across several immunoSEQ plates. Each PCR replicate from the sorted subsets contained about 180 ng DNA, which is about 31,000 T cell genomes. Measured with immunoSEQ multiplex PCR; TCRdb has only the in-frame clones, and not every one. The table lists approximately 1.4 million clones, approximately 98% of them singletons. Looked up from germline, CDR1 is KGHSH and CDR2 is LQKENI. V lost 6 bases and J 1 base, leaving 9 bases between the germline ends. The CDR3 length is 13 residues.

The chain employs TRBV18 and TRBJ1-1; D remains ambiguous. Material for sequencing was naive CD4+ T cells sorted from blood. Subset defined: CD45RA+ positively selected. This TCR was recovered from a man aged 25 to 40 in good health. As DNA, the CDR3 is TGTGCCAGCTCTCTTGACGGGAACACTGAAGCTTTCTTT. Amino acids: CASSLDGNTEAFF.